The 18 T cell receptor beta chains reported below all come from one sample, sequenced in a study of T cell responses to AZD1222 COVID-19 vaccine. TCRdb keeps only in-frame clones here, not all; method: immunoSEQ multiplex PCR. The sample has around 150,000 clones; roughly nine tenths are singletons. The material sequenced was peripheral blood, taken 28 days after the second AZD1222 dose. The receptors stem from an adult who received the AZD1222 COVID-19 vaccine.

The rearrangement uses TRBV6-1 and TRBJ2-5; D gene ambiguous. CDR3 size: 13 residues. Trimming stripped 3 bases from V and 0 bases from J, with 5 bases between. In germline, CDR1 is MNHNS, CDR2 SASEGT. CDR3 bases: TGTGCCAGCAGTGAGGCGGACCAAGAGACCCAGTACTTC. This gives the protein CASSEADQETQYF.

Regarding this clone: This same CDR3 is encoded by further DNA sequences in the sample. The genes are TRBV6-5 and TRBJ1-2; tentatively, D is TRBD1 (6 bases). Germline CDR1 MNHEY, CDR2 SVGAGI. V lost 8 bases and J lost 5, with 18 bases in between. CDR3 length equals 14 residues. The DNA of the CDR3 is TGTGCCAGCGCTGCGTGGGGGGCGGGGTATGGCTACACCTTC. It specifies CASAAWGAGYGYTF.

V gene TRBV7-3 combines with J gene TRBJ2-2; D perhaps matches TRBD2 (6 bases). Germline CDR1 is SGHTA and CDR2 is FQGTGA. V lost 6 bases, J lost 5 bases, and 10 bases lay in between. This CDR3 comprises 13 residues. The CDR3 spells CASRTSGTGELFF. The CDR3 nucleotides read TGTGCCAGCAGGACAAGCGGGACCGGGGAGCTGTTTTTT.

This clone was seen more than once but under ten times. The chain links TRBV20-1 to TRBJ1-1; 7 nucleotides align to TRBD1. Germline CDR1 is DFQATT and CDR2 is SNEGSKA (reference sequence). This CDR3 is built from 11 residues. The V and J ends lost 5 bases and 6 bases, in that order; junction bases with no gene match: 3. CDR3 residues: CSAPGGSEAFF. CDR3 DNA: TGCAGTGCTCCAGGGGGTTCTGAAGCTTTCTTT.

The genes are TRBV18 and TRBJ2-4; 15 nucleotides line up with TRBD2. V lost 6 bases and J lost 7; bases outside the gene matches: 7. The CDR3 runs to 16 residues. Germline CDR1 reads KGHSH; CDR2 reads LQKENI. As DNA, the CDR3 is TGTGCCAGCTCGCCTGGACTAGCGGGAGGGTCGAACATTCAGTACTTC. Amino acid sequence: CASSPGLAGGSNIQYF.

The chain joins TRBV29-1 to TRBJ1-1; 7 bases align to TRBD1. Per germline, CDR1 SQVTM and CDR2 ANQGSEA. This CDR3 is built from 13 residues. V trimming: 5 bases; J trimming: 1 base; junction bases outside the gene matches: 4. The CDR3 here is CSVKDRPNTEAFF. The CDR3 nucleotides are TGCAGCGTTAAGGACAGGCCGAACACTGAAGCTTTCTTT.

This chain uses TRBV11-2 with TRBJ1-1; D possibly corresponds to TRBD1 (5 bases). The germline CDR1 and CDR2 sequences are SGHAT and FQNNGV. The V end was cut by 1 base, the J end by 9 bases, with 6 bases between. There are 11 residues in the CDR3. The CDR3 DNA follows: TGTGCCAGCAGCTTAGGGGGGAAAGCTTTCTTT. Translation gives CASSLGGKAFF.

The CDR3 protein is CASSMRRGRTPGGGELFF. DNA of the CDR3: TGTGCCAGTAGTATGCGACGCGGGAGGACGCCCGGAGGCGGGGAGCTGTTTTTT. V is TRBV19 and J is TRBJ2-2; 8 nucleotides agree with TRBD2. Looked up from germline, CDR1 is LNHDA and CDR2 is SQIVND (reference sequence). There are 18 residues in the CDR3. V lost 3 bases, J lost 7 bases, and 16 bases stayed unmatched. Full variable domain (outside the CDR3, taken from reference TRBV19 and TRBJ2-2): DGGITQSPKYLFRKEGQNVTLSCEQNLNHDAMYWYRQDPGQGLRLIYYSQIVNDFQKGDIAEGYSVSREKKESFPLTVTSAQKNPTAFYLCASSMRRGRTPGGGELFFGEGSRLTVL.

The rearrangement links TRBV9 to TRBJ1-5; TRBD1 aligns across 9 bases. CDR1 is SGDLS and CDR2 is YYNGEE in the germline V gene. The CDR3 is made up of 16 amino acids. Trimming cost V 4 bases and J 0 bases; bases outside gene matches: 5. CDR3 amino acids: CASSTWTGVSNQPQHF. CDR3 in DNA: TGTGCCAGCAGCACTTGGACAGGGGTTAGCAATCAGCCCCAGCATTTT. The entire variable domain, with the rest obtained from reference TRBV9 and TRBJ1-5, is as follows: DSGVTQTPKHLITATGQRVTLRCSPRSGDLSVYWYQQSLDQGLQFLIQYYNGEERAKGNILERFSAQQFPDLHSELNLSSLELGDSALYFCASSTWTGVSNQPQHFGDGTRLSIL.

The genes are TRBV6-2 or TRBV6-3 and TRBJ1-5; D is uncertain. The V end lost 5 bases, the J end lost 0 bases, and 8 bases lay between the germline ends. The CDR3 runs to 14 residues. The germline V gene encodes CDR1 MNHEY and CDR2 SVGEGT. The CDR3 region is CASSPQYSNQPQHF. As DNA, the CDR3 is TGTGCCAGCAGTCCCCAGTATAGCAATCAGCCCCAGCATTTT.

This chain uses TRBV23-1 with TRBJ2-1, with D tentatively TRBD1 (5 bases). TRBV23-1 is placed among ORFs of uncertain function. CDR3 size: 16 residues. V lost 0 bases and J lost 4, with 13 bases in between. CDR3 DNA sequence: TGCGCCAGCAGTCAATCCCCAGGGTGGGGTTACAATGAGCAGTTCTTC. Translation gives CASSQSPGWGYNEQFF.

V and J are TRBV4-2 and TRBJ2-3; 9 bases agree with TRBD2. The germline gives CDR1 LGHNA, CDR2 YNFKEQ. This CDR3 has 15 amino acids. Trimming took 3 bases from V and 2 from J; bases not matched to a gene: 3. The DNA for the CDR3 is TGTGCCAGCAGCCAGAGACTAGCGGTCACAGATACGCAGTATTTT. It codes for CASSQRLAVTDTQYF.

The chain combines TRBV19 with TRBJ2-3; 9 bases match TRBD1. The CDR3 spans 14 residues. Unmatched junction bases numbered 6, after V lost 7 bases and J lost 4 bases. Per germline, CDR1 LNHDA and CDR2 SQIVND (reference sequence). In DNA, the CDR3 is TGTGCCAGTAACCCGGGACAGGGTTCAGATACGCAGTATTTT. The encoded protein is CASNPGQGSDTQYF.

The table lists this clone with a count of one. The CDR3 protein is CARSLRGRADTQYF. In DNA form, the CDR3 reads TGTGCCAGAAGCTTAAGAGGAAGAGCGGATACGCAGTATTTT. The chain combines TRBV5-3 with TRBJ2-3; D is ambiguous. TRBV5-3 is identified as an open reading frame with a role that is uncertain. V lost 2 bases, J lost 6 bases, and 13 bases lay in between. This CDR3 spans 14 amino acids.

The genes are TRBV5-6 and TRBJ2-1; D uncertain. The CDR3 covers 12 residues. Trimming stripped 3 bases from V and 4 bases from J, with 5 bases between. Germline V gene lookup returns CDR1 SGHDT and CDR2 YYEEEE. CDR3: CASSSGYNEQFF. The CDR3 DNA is TGTGCCAGCAGCTCTGGGTACAATGAGCAGTTCTTC.

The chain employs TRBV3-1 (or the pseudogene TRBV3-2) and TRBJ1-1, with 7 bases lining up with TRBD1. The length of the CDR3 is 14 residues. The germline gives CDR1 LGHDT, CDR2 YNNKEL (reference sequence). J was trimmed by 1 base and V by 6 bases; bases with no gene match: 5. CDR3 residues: CASSSRGTNTEAFF. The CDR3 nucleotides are TGTGCCAGCAGTTCCAGGGGGACGAACACTGAAGCTTTCTTT.

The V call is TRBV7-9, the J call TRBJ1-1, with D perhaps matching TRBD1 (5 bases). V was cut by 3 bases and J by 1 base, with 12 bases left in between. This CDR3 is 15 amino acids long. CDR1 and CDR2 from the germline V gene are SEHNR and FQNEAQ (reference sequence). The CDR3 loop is CASSLFGGANTEAFF. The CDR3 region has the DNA TGTGCCAGCAGCTTGTTCGGGGGAGCGAACACTGAAGCTTTCTTT.

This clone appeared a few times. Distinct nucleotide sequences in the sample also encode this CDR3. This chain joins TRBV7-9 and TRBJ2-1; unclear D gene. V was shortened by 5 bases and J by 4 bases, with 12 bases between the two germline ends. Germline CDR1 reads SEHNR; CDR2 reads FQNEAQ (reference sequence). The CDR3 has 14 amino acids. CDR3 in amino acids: CASSPRTQYNEQFF. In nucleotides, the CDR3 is TGTGCCAGCAGCCCCCGGACCCAATACAATGAGCAGTTCTTC.